These T cell receptor beta chains were read from a single sample in a study of identical twins. MiXCR, run by TCRdb on the 5' RACE reads, gives a single entry per CDR3 protein. The data hold approximately 1.8 million distinct CDR3 sequences, with 25% to 35% observed a single time. The sequenced sample was cord blood. The receptors originated from a newborn girl in good health. CDR3s include the opening cysteine and the closing phenylalanine or tryptophan. Fields, in order: V gene, J gene, CDR3 protein.

v_call: TRBV27; j_call: TRBJ2-7; cdr3_aa: CASSLRWTLYEQYF
v_call: TRBV24-1; j_call: TRBJ2-7; cdr3_aa: CATVGWGTEQYF
v_call: TRBV5-1; j_call: TRBJ2-7; cdr3_aa: CASSDTYEQYF
v_call: TRBV2; j_call: TRBJ2-1; cdr3_aa: CASSGLAGGPEQFF
v_call: TRBV3-1; j_call: TRBJ1-2; cdr3_aa: CASSQVEFNYGYTF
v_call: TRBV12-3/TRBV12-4; j_call: TRBJ1-5; cdr3_aa: CASSLDRHSNQPQHF
v_call: TRBV2; j_call: TRBJ2-1; cdr3_aa: CASRGLAGDKQFF
v_call: TRBV4-1; j_call: TRBJ2-5; cdr3_aa: CASSPRRGISSYQETQYF
v_call: TRBV14; j_call: TRBJ2-7; cdr3_aa: CASSHGRFYEQYF
v_call: TRBV12-5; j_call: NA; cdr3_aa: CASGFLSGDLDQYNEQYF
v_call: TRBV4-2; j_call: TRBJ1-5; cdr3_aa: CASSQARNQPQHF
v_call: TRBV28; j_call: TRBJ2-3; cdr3_aa: CASRATSGRSTDTQYF
v_call: TRBV28; j_call: TRBJ1-5; cdr3_aa: CSSSRGGLNQPQHF
v_call: TRBV7-2; j_call: TRBJ2-3; cdr3_aa: CASSRRLAGFTRTDTQYF
v_call: TRBV6-2/TRBV6-3; j_call: TRBJ2-7; cdr3_aa: CASRRPGLAGTYEQYF
v_call: TRBV28; j_call: TRBJ1-2; cdr3_aa: CASSLGTGTGVYGYTF
v_call: TRBV9; j_call: TRBJ2-1; cdr3_aa: CASSKKGLGSYNEQFF
v_call: TRBV12-3/TRBV12-4; j_call: TRBJ1-2; cdr3_aa: CASSSPRRGYTF
v_call: TRBV20-1; j_call: TRBJ2-1; cdr3_aa: CSAARGGPNWNEQFF
v_call: TRBV3-1; j_call: TRBJ1-6; cdr3_aa: CASSPGFLANSPLHF
v_call: TRBV7-9; j_call: TRBJ2-1; cdr3_aa: CASSLFGSTAVHEQFF
v_call: TRBV5-6; j_call: TRBJ2-5; cdr3_aa: CASSFLAGSEQYF
v_call: TRBV6-1; j_call: TRBJ1-2; cdr3_aa: CASSASGLPGSHGYTF
v_call: TRBV18; j_call: TRBJ2-1; cdr3_aa: CASSPERLGGNEQFF
v_call: TRBV12-3/TRBV12-4; j_call: TRBJ1-1; cdr3_aa: CASSVDRGSVAFF
v_call: TRBV10-3; j_call: TRBJ2-1; cdr3_aa: CAISDITSGNNEQFF